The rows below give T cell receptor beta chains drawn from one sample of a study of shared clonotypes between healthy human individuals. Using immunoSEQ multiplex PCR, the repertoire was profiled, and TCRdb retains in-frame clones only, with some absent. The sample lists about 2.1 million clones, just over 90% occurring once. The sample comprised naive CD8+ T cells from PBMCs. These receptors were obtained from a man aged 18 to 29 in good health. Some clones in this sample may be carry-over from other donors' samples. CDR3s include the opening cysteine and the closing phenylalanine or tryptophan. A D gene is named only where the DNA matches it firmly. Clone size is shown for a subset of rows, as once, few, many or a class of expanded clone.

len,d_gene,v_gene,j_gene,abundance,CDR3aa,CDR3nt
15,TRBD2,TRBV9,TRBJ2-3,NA,CASSSGLALTDTQYF,TGTGCCAGCAGCTCGGGACTAGCCCTCACAGATACGCAGTATTTT
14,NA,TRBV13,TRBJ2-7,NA,CASSLGRLVYEQYF,TGTGCCAGCAGCTTAGGCCGTCTAGTGTACGAGCAGTACTTC
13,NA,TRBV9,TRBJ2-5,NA,CASSVDRQETQYF,TGTGCCAGCAGCGTAGACAGACAAGAGACCCAGTACTTC
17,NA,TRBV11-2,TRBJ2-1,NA,CASSFTPGRFPTIEQFF,TGTGCCAGCAGCTTCACCCCGGGGCGCTTCCCCACAATTGAGCAGTTCTTC
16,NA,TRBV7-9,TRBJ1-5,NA,CASSLAQGSRNQPQHF,TGTGCCAGCAGCTTAGCGCAGGGGAGTCGCAATCAGCCCCAGCATTTT
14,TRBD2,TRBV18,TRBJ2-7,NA,CASSPAGRASEQYF,TGTGCCAGCTCACCGGCCGGGAGGGCGTCCGAGCAGTACTTC
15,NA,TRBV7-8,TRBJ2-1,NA,CASSPRGPTYNEQFF,TGTGCCAGCAGCCCCCGTGGCCCGACCTACAATGAGCAGTTCTTC
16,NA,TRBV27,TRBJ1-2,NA,CASSFRPIDRIYGYTF,TGTGCCAGCAGTTTCCGGCCAATCGACAGGATCTATGGCTACACCTTC
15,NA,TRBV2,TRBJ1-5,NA,CASSSWDLPGQPQHF,TGTGCCAGCAGCTCCTGGGACCTCCCTGGGCAGCCCCAGCATTTT
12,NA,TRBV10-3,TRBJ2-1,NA,CAISEPLAGTFF,TGTGCCATCAGTGAGCCTCTGGCGGGGACGTTCTTC
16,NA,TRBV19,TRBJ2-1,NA,CASSISVGPLNNEQFF,TGTGCCAGTAGTATCTCGGTGGGACCCCTTAACAATGAGCAGTTCTTC
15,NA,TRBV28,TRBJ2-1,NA,CASSLWREGYNEQFF,TGTGCCAGCAGTTTATGGCGAGAGGGCTACAATGAGCAGTTCTTC
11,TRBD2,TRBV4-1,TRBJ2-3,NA,CASSLGTSQYF,TGCGCCAGCAGCCTGGGGACTAGCCAGTATTTT
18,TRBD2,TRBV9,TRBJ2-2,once,CASSDTTSGRGRTGELFF,TGTGCCAGCAGCGACACGACTAGCGGGAGGGGAAGGACCGGGGAGCTGTTTTTT
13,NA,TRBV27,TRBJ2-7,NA,CASRPPGQDEQYF,TGTGCCAGCAGGCCTCCGGGGCAGGACGAGCAGTACTTC
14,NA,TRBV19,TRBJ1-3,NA,CASSSGTTGNTIYF,TGTGCCAGTAGTTCCGGGACAACCGGAAACACCATATATTTT
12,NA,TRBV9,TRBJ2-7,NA,CASSVNDGEQYF,TGTGCCAGCAGCGTAAACGATGGCGAGCAGTACTTC
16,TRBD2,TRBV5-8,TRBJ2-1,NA,CASSARTSGSWDEQFF,TGTGCCAGCAGCGCCCGGACTAGCGGGAGTTGGGATGAGCAGTTCTTC
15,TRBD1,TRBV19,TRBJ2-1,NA,CASSLGQGTYNEQFF,TGTGCCAGTAGCCTAGGACAGGGGACCTACAATGAGCAGTTCTTC
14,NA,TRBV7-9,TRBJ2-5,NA,CASSIGLGLETQYF,TGTGCCAGCAGCATCGGGTTGGGTTTGGAGACCCAGTACTTC
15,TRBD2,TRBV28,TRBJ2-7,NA,CASIPLAGGPYKQYF,TGTGCCAGCATCCCCCTAGCGGGAGGACCCTACAAGCAGTACTTC
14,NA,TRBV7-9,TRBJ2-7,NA,CASSFVISGSEQYF,TGTGCCAGCAGCTTTGTGATCTCGGGGAGCGAGCAGTACTTC
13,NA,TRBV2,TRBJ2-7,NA,CASSVNRVYEQYF,TGTGCCAGCAGCGTAAACAGGGTCTACGAGCAGTACTTC
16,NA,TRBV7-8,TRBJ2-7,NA,CASSLQPGTGIHEQYF,TGTGCCAGCAGCTTACAACCTGGTACGGGAATCCACGAGCAGTACTTC
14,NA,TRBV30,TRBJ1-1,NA,CAWSWVQGNTEAFF,TGTGCCTGGAGTTGGGTGCAGGGGAACACTGAAGCTTTCTTT
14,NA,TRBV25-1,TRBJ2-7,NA,CASSGGDFSYEQYF,TGTGCCAGCAGTGGGGGGGACTTCTCCTACGAGCAGTACTTC
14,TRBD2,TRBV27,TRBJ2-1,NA,CASNLAGSYNEQFF,TGTGCCAGCAATCTAGCGGGATCCTACAATGAGCAGTTCTTC
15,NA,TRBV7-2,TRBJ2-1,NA,CASSHGTYTKDEQFF,TGTGCCAGCAGCCACGGGACGTACACGAAAGATGAGCAGTTCTTC
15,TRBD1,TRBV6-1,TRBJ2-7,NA,CASRIPGQGAYEQYF,TGTGCCAGCAGGATACCGGGACAGGGGGCATACGAGCAGTACTTC